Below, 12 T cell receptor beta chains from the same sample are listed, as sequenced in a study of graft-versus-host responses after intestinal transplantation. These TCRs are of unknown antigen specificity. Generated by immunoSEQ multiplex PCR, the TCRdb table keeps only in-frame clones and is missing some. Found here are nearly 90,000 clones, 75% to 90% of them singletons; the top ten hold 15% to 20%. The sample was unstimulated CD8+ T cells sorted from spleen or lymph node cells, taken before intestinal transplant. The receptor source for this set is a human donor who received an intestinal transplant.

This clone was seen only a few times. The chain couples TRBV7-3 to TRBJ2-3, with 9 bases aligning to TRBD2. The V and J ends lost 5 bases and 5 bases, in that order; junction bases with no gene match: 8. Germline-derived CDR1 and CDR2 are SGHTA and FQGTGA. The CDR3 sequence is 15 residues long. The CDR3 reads CASSVIAGAVDTQYF. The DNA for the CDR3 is TGTGCCAGCAGCGTCATAGCGGGAGCAGTAGATACGCAGTATTTT.

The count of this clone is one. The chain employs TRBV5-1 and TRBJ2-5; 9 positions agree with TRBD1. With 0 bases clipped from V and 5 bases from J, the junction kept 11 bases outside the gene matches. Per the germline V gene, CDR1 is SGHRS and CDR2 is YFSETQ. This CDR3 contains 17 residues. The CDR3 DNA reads TGCGCCAGCAGCTTGGAGGGACAGGGAGGGGTGTTGGAGACCCAGTACTTC. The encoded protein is CASSLEGQGGVLETQYF.

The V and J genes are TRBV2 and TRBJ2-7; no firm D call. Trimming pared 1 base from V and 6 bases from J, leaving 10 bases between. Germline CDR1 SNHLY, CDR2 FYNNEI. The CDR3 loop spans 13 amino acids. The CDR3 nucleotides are TGTGCCAGCAGTGAAGGCAGTCTTTCCGAGCAGTACTTC. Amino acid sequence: CASSEGSLSEQYF.

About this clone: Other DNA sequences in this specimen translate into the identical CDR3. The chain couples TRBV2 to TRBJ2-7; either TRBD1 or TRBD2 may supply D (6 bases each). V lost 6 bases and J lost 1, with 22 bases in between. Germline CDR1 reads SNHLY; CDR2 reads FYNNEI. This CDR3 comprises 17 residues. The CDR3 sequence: CASSPKGGTILSYEQYF. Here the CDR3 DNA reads TGTGCCAGCAGCCCGAAGGGGGGAACCATCCTTTCCTACGAGCAGTACTTC.

The CDR3 DNA reads TGTGCCAGCAGTGAAAACAGGTACAACTATGGCTACACCTTC. It codes for CASSENRYNYGYTF. The chain links TRBV6-1 to TRBJ1-2, with a possible D match to TRBD1 (5 bases). Germline V gene lookup returns CDR1 MNHNS and CDR2 SASEGT. This CDR3 is built from 14 residues. V lost 2 bases, J lost 2 bases, and 9 bases lay in between.

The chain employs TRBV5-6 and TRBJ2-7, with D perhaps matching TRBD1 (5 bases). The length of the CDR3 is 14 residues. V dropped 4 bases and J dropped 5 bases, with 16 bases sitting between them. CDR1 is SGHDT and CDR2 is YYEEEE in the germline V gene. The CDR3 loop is CASSPGAMWNEQYF. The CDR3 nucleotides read TGTGCCAGCAGCCCTGGGGCAATGTGGAACGAGCAGTACTTC. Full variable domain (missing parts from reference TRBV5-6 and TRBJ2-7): DAGVTQSPTHLIKTRGQQVTLRCSPKSGHDTVSWYQQALGQGPQFIFQYYEEEERQRGNFPDRFSGHQFPNYSSELNVNALLLGDSALYLCASSPGAMWNEQYFGPGTRLTVT.

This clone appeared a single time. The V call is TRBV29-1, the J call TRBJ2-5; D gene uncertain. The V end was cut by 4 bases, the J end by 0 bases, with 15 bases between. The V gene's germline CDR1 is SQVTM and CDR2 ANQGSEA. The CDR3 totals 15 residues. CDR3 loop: CSVGRRGLNQETQYF. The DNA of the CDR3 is TGCAGCGTTGGGCGGAGAGGTCTAAACCAAGAGACCCAGTACTTC.

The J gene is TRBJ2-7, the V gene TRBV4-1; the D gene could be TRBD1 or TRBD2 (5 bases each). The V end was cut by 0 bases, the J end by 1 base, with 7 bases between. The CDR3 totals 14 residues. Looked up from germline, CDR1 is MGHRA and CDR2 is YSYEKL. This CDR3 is CASSQDWGSYEQYF. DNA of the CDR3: TGCGCCAGCAGCCAAGATTGGGGGTCCTACGAGCAGTACTTC.

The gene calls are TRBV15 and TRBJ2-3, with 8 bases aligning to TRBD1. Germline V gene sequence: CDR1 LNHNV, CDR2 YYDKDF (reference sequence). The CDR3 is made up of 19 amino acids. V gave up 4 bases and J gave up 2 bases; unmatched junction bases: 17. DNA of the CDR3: TGTGCCACCAGCACCGGTCGCCTCGACAGGGGATTATCCACAGATACGCAGTATTTT. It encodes CATSTGRLDRGLSTDTQYF.

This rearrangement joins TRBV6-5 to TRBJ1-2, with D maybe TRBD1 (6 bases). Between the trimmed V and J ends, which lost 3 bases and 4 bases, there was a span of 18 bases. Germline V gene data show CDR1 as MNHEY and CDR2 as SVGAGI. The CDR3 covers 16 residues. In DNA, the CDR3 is TGTGCCAGCAGTTATTCGACAGGAACCTTATTCTATGGCTACACCTTC. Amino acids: CASSYSTGTLFYGYTF.

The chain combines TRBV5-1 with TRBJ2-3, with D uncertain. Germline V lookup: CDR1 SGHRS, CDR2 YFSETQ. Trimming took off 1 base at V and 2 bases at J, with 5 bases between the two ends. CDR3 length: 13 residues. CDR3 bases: TGCGCCAGCAGCTTGATGGCCACAGATACGCAGTATTTT. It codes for CASSLMATDTQYF.

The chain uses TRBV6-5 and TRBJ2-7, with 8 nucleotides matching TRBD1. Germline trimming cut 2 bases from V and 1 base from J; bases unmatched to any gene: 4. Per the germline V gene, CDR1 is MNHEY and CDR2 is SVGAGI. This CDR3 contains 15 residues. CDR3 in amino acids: CASSYDRGGSYEQYF. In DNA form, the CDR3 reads TGTGCCAGCAGTTACGACAGGGGTGGGTCCTACGAGCAGTACTTC.